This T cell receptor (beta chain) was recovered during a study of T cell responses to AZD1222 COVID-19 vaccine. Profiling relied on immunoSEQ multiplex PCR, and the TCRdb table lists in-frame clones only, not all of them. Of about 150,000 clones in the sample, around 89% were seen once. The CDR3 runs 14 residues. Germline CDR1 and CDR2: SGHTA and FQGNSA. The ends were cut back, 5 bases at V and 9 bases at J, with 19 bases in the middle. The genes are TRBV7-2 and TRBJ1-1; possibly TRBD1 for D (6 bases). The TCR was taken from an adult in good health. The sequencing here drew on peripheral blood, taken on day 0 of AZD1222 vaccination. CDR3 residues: CASSQEAGASQAFF. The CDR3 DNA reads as TGTGCCAGCAGCCAGGAGGCAGGGGCGTCTCAAGCTTTCTTT.